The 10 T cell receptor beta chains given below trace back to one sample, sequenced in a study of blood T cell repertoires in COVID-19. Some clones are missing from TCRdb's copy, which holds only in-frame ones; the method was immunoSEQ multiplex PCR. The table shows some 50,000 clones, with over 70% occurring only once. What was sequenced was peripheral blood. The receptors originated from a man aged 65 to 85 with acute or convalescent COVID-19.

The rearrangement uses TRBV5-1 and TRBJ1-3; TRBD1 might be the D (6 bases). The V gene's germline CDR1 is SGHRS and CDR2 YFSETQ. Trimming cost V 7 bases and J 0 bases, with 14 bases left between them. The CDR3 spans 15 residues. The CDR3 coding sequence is TGCGCCAGCTGCCCGGCAGGGGACTCTGGAAACACCATATATTTT. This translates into CASCPAGDSGNTIYF.

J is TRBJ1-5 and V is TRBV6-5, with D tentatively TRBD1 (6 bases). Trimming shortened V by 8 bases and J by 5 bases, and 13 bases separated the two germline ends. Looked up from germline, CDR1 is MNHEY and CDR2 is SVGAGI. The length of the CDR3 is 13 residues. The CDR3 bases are TGTGCCAGCGCTTTCGCAGGGGATCAGCCCCAGCATTTT. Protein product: CASAFAGDQPQHF.

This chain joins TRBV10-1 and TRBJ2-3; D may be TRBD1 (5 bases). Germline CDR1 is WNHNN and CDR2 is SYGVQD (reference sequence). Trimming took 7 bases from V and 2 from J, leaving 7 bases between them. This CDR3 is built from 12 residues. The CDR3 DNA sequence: TGCGCCAGCATGGACAACACAGATACGCAGTATTTT. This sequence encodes CASMDNTDTQYF.

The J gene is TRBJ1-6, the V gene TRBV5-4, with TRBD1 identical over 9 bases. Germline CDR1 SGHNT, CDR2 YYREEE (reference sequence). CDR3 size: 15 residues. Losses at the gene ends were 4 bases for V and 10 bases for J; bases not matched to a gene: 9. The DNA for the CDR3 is TGTGCCAGCAGCCCCGGGACAGGGCCCCAATCACCCCTCCACTTT. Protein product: CASSPGTGPQSPLHF.

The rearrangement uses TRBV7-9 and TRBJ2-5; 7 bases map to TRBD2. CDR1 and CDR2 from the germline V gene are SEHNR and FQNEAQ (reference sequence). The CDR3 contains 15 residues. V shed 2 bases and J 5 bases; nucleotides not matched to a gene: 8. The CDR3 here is CASSLMGGPSETQYF. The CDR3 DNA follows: TGTGCCAGCAGCTTAATGGGAGGGCCGTCTGAGACCCAGTACTTC.

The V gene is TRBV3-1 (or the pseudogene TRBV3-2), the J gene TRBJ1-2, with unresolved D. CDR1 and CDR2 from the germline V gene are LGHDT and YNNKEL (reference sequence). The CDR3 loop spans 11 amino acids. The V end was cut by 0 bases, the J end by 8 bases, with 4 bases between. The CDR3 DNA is TGTGCCAGCAGCCAAGACGAGGGCTACACCTTC. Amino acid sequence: CASSQDEGYTF.

DNA of the CDR3: TGTGCCAGCAGCTTGGCAGGGTTGGAGACCCAGTACTTC. This translates into CASSLAGLETQYF. The chain employs TRBV5-4 and TRBJ2-5, with D tentatively TRBD1 (5 bases). Germline CDR1 and CDR2: SGHNT and YYREEE (reference sequence). Trimming removed 0 bases from V and 5 bases from J, with 8 bases in between. The CDR3 consists of 13 residues.

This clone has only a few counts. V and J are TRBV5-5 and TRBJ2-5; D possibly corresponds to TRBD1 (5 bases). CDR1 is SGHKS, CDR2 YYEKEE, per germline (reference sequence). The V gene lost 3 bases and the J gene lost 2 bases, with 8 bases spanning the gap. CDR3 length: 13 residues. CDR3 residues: CASSSDTQETQYF. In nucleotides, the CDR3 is TGTGCCAGCAGCTCGGACACGCAAGAGACCCAGTACTTC.

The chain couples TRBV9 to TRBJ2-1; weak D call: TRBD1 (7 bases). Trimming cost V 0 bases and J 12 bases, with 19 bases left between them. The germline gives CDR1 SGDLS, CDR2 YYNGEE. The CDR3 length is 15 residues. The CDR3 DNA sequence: TGTGCCAGCAGCGTAGTTGGAGGGGGCCCAAGATGGCAGTTCTTC. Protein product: CASSVVGGGPRWQFF.

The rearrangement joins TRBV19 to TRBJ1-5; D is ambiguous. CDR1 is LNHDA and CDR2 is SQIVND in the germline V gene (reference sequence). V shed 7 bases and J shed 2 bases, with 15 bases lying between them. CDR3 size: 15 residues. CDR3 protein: CASTLTGDGNQPQHF. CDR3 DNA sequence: TGTGCCAGTACCCTTACCGGGGATGGCAATCAGCCCCAGCATTTT.